Sequencing of this TCR beta chain was carried out in a study of T cell responses to AZD1222 COVID-19 vaccine. In regard to this clone: The antigen is unknown. One junction end does not reproduce the germline sequence, and a read error may be involved.

Data came from immunoSEQ multiplex PCR; TCRdb stores just in-frame clones and leaves some out. The sample carries about 86,000 clones, over 75% recorded once. The germline CDR1 and CDR2 sequences are LNHDA and SQIVND (reference sequence). This CDR3 has 12 amino acids. Study-wide findings and caveats: Targeting of unmutated variant regions was reportedly seen in nearly half of spike-specific TCRs. A rise in Spike-specific TCR breadth and depth followed two AZD1222 doses. Clonal diversity was possibly underestimated, and the donors were mostly white British, with more females.

This TCR was sampled from an adult in good health. Material: peripheral blood, obtained on day 0 of AZD1222 vaccination. The gene calls are TRBV19 and TRBJ1-1; no firm D call. CDR3 nucleotide sequence: TGTGCCAGTAGTGAGGGTTCCACTAAAGCTTTCTTT. This codes for CASSEGSTKAFF.